The T cell receptor beta chain described here comes from a study of immune evolution from preneoplasia to lung adenocarcinoma. Study results and limitations: Normal lung had highest clonality; later lesions appeared denser, more diverse. Top clone frequencies peaked in normal lung, apparently declining through invasive adenocarcinoma.

In the case of this clone: Its antigen is unknown.

Generated by immunoSEQ multiplex PCR, the TCRdb table keeps only in-frame clones and is missing some. Of approximately 4,000 clones in the sample, roughly 80% are singletons; the top ten hold 5.5% to 7%. Specimen: FFPE adjacent normal lung tissue. This TCR derives from a person between 70 and 80 years old with lung adenocarcinoma.

The CDR3 region has the DNA TGTGCCAGCAGTTACCTGGGACAGGGTTTTGGCTACACCTTC. This gives the protein CASSYLGQGFGYTF. The chain uses TRBV6-5 and TRBJ1-2; 9 nucleotides match TRBD1. V trimming: 2 bases; J trimming: 7 bases; junction bases outside the gene matches: 5. This CDR3 is 14 amino acids long. Germline CDR1 reads MNHEY; CDR2 reads SVGAGI.